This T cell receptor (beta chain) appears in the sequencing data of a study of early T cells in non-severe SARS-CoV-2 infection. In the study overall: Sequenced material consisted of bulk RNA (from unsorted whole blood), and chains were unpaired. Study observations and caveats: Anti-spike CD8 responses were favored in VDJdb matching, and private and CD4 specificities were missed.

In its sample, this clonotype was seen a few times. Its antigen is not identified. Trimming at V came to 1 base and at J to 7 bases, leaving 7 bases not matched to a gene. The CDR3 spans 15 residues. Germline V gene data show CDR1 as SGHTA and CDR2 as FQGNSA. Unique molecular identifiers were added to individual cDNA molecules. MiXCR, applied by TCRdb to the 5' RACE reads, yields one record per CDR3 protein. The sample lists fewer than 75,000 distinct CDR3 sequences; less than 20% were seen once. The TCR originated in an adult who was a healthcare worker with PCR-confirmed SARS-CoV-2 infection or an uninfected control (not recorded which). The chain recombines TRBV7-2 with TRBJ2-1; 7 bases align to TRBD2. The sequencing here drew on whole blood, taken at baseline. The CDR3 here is CASSLGTSRLNEQFF. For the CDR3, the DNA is TGTGCCAGCAGCTTAGGGACTAGTCGGCTGAATGAGCAGTTCTTC.